The 20 T cell receptor beta chains below all came from one sample that was sequenced in a study of blood T cell repertoires in COVID-19. Some clones are missing from TCRdb's copy, which holds only in-frame ones; the method was immunoSEQ multiplex PCR. The sample holds approximately 210,000 clones, approximately 91% seen once. The sample consisted of peripheral blood. These TCRs come from a woman between 40 and 50 years old with acute or convalescent COVID-19.

The chain employs TRBV7-9 and TRBJ1-2; TRBD1 agrees at 11 bases. Germline V gene sequence: CDR1 SEHNR, CDR2 FQNEAQ (reference sequence). The CDR3 loop spans 13 amino acids. V dropped 1 base and J dropped 10; count of bases not matched to a gene: 2. CDR3 residues: CASSLGTGGFYTF. The CDR3 coding sequence is TGTGCCAGCAGCTTAGGGACAGGGGGCTTCTACACCTTC.

This sequence joins TRBV19 and TRBJ1-2; 7 bases align to TRBD1. The ends lost 7 bases at V and 2 bases at J; junction bases unmatched: 7. The CDR3 runs 14 residues. Germline assignment: CDR1 LNHDA and CDR2 SQIVND (reference sequence). CDR3 coding DNA: TGTGCCAGTAACCGATTGACAGGGAACTATGGCTACACCTTC. This gives the protein CASNRLTGNYGYTF.

CDR3 in amino acids: CSVEGTGFYGYTF. CDR3 bases: TGCAGCGTTGAAGGGACAGGGTTTTATGGCTACACCTTC. V is TRBV29-1 and J is TRBJ1-2, with 8 positions matching TRBD1. CDR3 length: 13 amino acids. CDR1 and CDR2 from the germline V gene are SQVTM and ANQGSEA. Trimming cost V 1 base and J 5 bases; bases outside gene matches: 3.

The CDR3 protein is CASRLQGMSGGYTF. In DNA form, the CDR3 reads TGTGCCAGCAGGCTACAGGGAATGTCGGGAGGCTACACCTTC. The chain links TRBV2 to TRBJ1-2, with D maybe TRBD1 (6 bases). Per germline, CDR1 SNHLY and CDR2 FYNNEI. V was clipped by 6 bases and J by 8 bases, with 19 bases between them. The CDR3 runs to 14 residues.

The V call is TRBV3-1 (or the pseudogene TRBV3-2), the J call TRBJ1-1, with 7 bases matching TRBD1. The CDR3 totals 13 residues. CDR1 is LGHDT and CDR2 is YNNKEL in the germline V gene (reference sequence). V gave up 4 bases and J gave up 4 bases; unmatched junction bases: 3. The CDR3 region is CASSPRQGTEAFF. The CDR3 nucleotides are TGTGCCAGCAGCCCAAGACAGGGCACTGAAGCTTTCTTT.

The chain joins TRBV5-4 to TRBJ1-2, with D tentatively TRBD1 (6 bases). Trimming stripped 3 bases from V and 0 bases from J, with 15 bases between. Per germline, CDR1 SGHNT and CDR2 YYREEE (reference sequence). The CDR3 consists of 16 residues. The CDR3 nucleotides read TGTGCCAGCAGCTCATGGGGGCAGGGGACTAACTATGGCTACACCTTC. It codes for CASSSWGQGTNYGYTF.

V gene TRBV30 combines with J gene TRBJ1-1; no clear D gene. CDR1 and CDR2 from the germline V gene are GTSNPN and SVGIG (reference sequence). V was trimmed by 3 bases and J by 6 bases, leaving 20 bases between them. The CDR3 sequence is 15 residues long. The CDR3 region is CAWRSIQMLNAEAFF. CDR3 nucleotides: TGTGCCTGGAGAAGTATACAGATGCTCAACGCTGAAGCTTTCTTT.

This chain joins TRBV5-1 and TRBJ1-5; possibly TRBD1 for D (6 bases). V dropped 0 bases and J dropped 1 base, with 8 bases sitting between them. Per the germline V gene, CDR1 is SGHRS and CDR2 is YFSETQ. The CDR3 runs to 15 residues. For the CDR3, the DNA is TGCGCCAGCAGCTTGGGTAGGGGGAGCAATCAGCCCCAGCATTTT. This codes for CASSLGRGSNQPQHF. Full variable domain (rest looked up from reference TRBV5-1 and TRBJ1-5): KAGVTQTPRYLIKTRGQQVTLSCSPISGHRSVSWYQQTPGQGLQFLFEYFSETQRNKGNFPGRFSGRQFSNSRSEMNVSTLELGDSALYLCASSLGRGSNQPQHFGDGTRLSIL.

This clone was seen at least ten times. The chain recombines TRBV5-1 with TRBJ1-2; 9 nucleotides agree with TRBD1. Germline CDR1 is SGHRS and CDR2 is YFSETQ. The CDR3 spans 14 residues. V lost 4 bases and J lost 6; bases outside the gene matches: 7. As DNA, the CDR3 is TGCGCCAGCAGCGCACAGGGGGCGTTCGATGGCTACACCTTC. Its translation: CASSAQGAFDGYTF. The full variable domain, rest sourced from reference TRBV5-1 and TRBJ1-2, is KAGVTQTPRYLIKTRGQQVTLSCSPISGHRSVSWYQQTPGQGLQFLFEYFSETQRNKGNFPGRFSGRQFSNSRSEMNVSTLELGDSALYLCASSAQGAFDGYTFGSGTRLTVV.

The chain employs TRBV28 and TRBJ1-3, with TRBD1 matching 7 bases. V dropped 3 bases and J dropped 0; count of bases not matched to a gene: 5. Germline V lookup: CDR1 MDHEN, CDR2 SYDVKM. CDR3 size: 16 residues. CDR3: CASSFGQVPSGNTIYF. Written as DNA, the CDR3 is TGTGCCAGCAGTTTCGGACAGGTCCCCTCTGGAAACACCATATATTTT.

The chain is built from TRBV9 and TRBJ2-3; possible D gene TRBD1, 6 bases. Per the germline V gene, CDR1 is SGDLS and CDR2 is YYNGEE. V was cut by 3 bases and J by 0 bases, with 11 bases left in between. The CDR3 runs to 15 residues. This chain's CDR3 is CASSAWDISTDTQYF. The CDR3 coding sequence is TGTGCCAGCAGCGCCTGGGACATAAGCACAGATACGCAGTATTTT.

The chain couples TRBV29-1 to TRBJ2-3; no clear D gene. Trimming cost V 3 bases and J 0 bases, with 19 bases left between them. The CDR3 covers 17 residues. Looked up from germline, CDR1 is SQVTM and CDR2 is ANQGSEA. The CDR3 DNA reads TGCAGCGTTGAGGGCATTCTACCAGCCCCTAGCACAGATACGCAGTATTTT. It is translated as CSVEGILPAPSTDTQYF.

The rearrangement joins TRBV11-3 to TRBJ1-1; D not resolved. V was pared by 0 bases and J by 4 bases, with 6 bases between. Germline CDR1 SGHNT, CDR2 YENEEA. The CDR3 is 13 amino acids. This CDR3 reads CASSLDPFTEAFF. The CDR3 DNA reads TGTGCCAGCAGCTTAGATCCGTTCACTGAAGCTTTCTTT.

The chain joins TRBV19 to TRBJ1-2, with 8 positions matching TRBD1. Germline values: CDR1 LNHDA, CDR2 SQIVND (reference sequence). J lost 8 bases, V lost 5 bases, and 4 bases had no gene match. The CDR3 consists of 12 residues. The CDR3 region is CASSDRGRGYTF. The DNA for the CDR3 is TGTGCCAGTAGTGACAGGGGAAGAGGCTACACCTTC.

This chain uses TRBV5-1 with TRBJ2-7, with D perhaps TRBD2 (6 bases). CDR3 length: 14 residues. V gave up 5 bases and J gave up 4 bases, with 16 bases separating them. The V gene's germline CDR1 is SGHRS and CDR2 YFSETQ. The CDR3 DNA follows: TGCGCCAGCAGATCGCGCGGGGTCAAGTACGAGCAGTACGTC. Translated, it gives CASRSRGVKYEQYV.

This chain uses TRBV4-1 with TRBJ2-3; no clear D gene. The CDR3 runs to 13 residues. The ends were cut back, 0 bases at V and 11 bases at J, with 12 bases in the middle. CDR1 MGHRA and CDR2 YSYEKL come from the germline V gene. This chain's CDR3 is CASSQDRALRQYF. CDR3 bases: TGCGCCAGCAGCCAAGATCGAGCCCTACGGCAGTATTTT.

The gene calls are TRBV4-1 and TRBJ2-1, with 10 bases that match TRBD2. The length of the CDR3 is 15 residues. Germline CDR1 and CDR2: MGHRA and YSYEKL. The V segment lost 3 bases and the J segment 9 bases; nucleotides outside the gene matches: 8. The CDR3 region is CASSQPAGGRREQFF. As DNA, the CDR3 is TGCGCCAGCAGCCAGCCAGCGGGGGGGCGCCGTGAGCAGTTCTTC.

The chain employs TRBV3-1 (or the pseudogene TRBV3-2) and TRBJ2-3; TRBD1 matches at 12 bases. The germline V gene has CDR1 LGHDT and CDR2 YNNKEL (reference sequence). The CDR3 consists of 17 residues. Unmatched junction bases numbered 8, after V lost 3 bases and J lost 4 bases. CDR3 in amino acids: CASSHLRDRGRADTQYF. In nucleotides, the CDR3 is TGTGCCAGCAGCCATCTCCGGGACAGGGGGCGAGCAGATACGCAGTATTTT.

The rearrangement uses TRBV14 and TRBJ1-1; tentative D call: TRBD1 (5 bases). Germline V gene data show CDR1 as SGHDN and CDR2 as FVKESK. The CDR3 is 17 amino acids. Trimming pared 4 bases from V and 1 base from J, leaving 19 bases between. CDR3 coding DNA: TGTGCCAGCAGCCTATGGCAGGGTATCAGTGGGAACACTGAAGCTTTCTTT. This codes for CASSLWQGISGNTEAFF.

Here the CDR3 reads CASSYWGLTFSQPQHF. CDR3 in DNA: TGTGCCAGCAGTTATTGGGGACTGACCTTTAGTCAGCCCCAGCATTTT. This chain connects TRBV6-2 or TRBV6-3 to TRBJ1-5; D possibly corresponds to TRBD1 (5 bases). This CDR3 is 16 amino acids long. The V end was cut by 3 bases, the J end by 6 bases, with 18 bases between. In germline, CDR1 is MNHEY, CDR2 SVGEGT.